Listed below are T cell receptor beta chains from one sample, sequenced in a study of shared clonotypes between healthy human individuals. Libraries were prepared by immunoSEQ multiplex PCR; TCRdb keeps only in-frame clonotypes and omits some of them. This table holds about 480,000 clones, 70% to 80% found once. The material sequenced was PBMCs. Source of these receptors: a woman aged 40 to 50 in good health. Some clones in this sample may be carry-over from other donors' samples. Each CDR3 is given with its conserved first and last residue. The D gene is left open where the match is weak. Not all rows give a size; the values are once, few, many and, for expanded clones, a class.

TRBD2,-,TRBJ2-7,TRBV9,TGTGCCAGCAGCCCTCCGGGACTAGGGACCCACGAGCAGTACTTC,CASSPPGLGTHEQYF
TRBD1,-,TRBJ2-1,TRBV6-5,TGTGCCAGCACCCCTTTGGGGACAGGGAGCAATGAGCAGTTCTTC,CASTPLGTGSNEQFF
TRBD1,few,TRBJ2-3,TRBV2,TGTGCCACAGGACAGGTCACAGATACGCAGTATTTT,CATGQVTDTQYF
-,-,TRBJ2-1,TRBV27,TGTGCCAGCAGTAATAGACAGGCACCTGAGCAGTTCTTC,CASSNRQAPEQFF
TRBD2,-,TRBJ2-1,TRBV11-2,TGTGCCAGCAGCTTCGGCGGGAGCTCCTACAATGAGCAGTTCTTC,CASSFGGSSYNEQFF
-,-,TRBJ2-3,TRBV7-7,TGTGCTAGCAGCTCACTGGGAGATACGCAGTATTTT,CASSSLGDTQYF
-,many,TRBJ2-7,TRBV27,TGTGCCAGCAGTTTTTCGATGGGGAGTGACTACGAGCAGTACTTC,CASSFSMGSDYEQYF
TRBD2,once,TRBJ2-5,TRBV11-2,TGTGCCAGCAGCTTAGTGACTAGCGGGAGGGAGACCCAGTACTTC,CASSLVTSGRETQYF
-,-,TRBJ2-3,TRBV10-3,TGTGCCATCAGTGAGTCGGTTGTGACCACAGATACGCAGTATTTT,CAISESVVTTDTQYF
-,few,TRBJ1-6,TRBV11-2,TGTGCCAGCAGCTTAGAGGGAGGGATGCTGCATTCACCCCTCCACTTT,CASSLEGGMLHSPLHF
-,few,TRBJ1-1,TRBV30,TGTGCCTGGAGCGGGGACCGCACTGAAGCTTTCTTT,CAWSGDRTEAFF
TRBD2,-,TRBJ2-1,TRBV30,TGTGCCTGGAGTGTATGGGGCGGGAGGAGCAGGAATGAGCAGTTCTTC,CAWSVWGGRSRNEQFF
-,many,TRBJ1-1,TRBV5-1,TGCGCCAGCAGCTTGGGTCTATATGGCACTGAAGCTTTCTTT,CASSLGLYGTEAFF
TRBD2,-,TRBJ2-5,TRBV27,TGTGCCAGCAGTTTGGGAGGGGTGGAGGAGACCCAGTACTTC,CASSLGGVEETQYF
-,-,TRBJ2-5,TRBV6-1,TGTGCCAGCAGTGAACTAGCGTGGGGGGAAGAGACCCAGTACTTC,CASSELAWGEETQYF
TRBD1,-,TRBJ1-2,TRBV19,TGTGCCAGTAGATTGGGACAGGGGATCTATGGCTACACCTTC,CASRLGQGIYGYTF
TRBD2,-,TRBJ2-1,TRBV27,TGTGCCAGCAGCCCTCTGACTAGCGGGAGGGAGAATGAGCAGTTCTTC,CASSPLTSGRENEQFF
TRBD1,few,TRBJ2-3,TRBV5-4,TGTGCCAGCAGCAAGGGACAGGGAGGCACAGATACGCAGTATTTT,CASSKGQGGTDTQYF
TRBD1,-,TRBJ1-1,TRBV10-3,TGTGCCATCAGTGAGTCAGGTGAGGGGGCGAGGGATGAAGCTTTCTTT,CAISESGEGARDEAFF
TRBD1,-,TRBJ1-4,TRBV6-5,TGTGCCAGCAGTTACTCGATGGGGACAGGGGTAGAAAAACTGTTTTTT,CASSYSMGTGVEKLFF
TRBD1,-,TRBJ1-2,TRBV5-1,TGCGCCAGCAGCGTCGACAGGGTCCATGGCTACACCTTC,CASSVDRVHGYTF
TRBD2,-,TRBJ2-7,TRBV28,TGTGCCAGCAGACTAGCGGCGAGCTCCTACGAGCAGTACTTC,CASRLAASSYEQYF
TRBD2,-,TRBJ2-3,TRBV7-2,TGTGCCAGCAGCTCCCGGCGGGGACTAGCGTCGGCAGATACGCAGTATTTT,CASSSRRGLASADTQYF
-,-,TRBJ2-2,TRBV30,TGTGCCTGGAGTTTGGCCATTACCGGGGAGCTGTTTTTT,CAWSLAITGELFF
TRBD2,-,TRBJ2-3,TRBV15,TGTGCCACCAGCAGAGTTGCCCTAGCGGGAGCCAGCACAGATACGCAGTATTTT,CATSRVALAGASTDTQYF
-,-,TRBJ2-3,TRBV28,TGTGCCAGCAGTCTAAGCACAGATACGCAGTATTTT,CASSLSTDTQYF
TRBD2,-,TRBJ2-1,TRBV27,TGTGCCAGCAGTTTCTCGACGCCGGGACTAGCGGGATTTGGTGAGCAGTTCTTC,CASSFSTPGLAGFGEQFF
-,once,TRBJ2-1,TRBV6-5,TGTGCCAGCAGACTCCTAGCGGAGCAGTTCTTC,CASRLLAEQFF
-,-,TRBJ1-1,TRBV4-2,TGTGCCAGCAGAAAGGGGGTAGGGGAACGAAGCACTGAAGCTTTCTTT,CASRKGVGERSTEAFF
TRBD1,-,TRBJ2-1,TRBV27,TGTGCCAGCAGGGGCGGGACAGGGAGATCCAATGAGCAGTTCTTC,CASRGGTGRSNEQFF
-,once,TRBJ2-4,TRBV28,TGTGCCACTTCCACCAGGGGTTTGCCGTACTTC,CATSTRGLPYF
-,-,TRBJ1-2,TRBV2,TGTGCCAGCAGTGAATATCTGGGGATTGATGGCTACACCTTC,CASSEYLGIDGYTF
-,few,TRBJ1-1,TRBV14,TGTGCCAGCAGCCAAGTAAGTTGGGACACTGAAGCTTTCTTT,CASSQVSWDTEAFF
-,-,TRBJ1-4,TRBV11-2,TGTGCCAGCAGCTTAGGGGGGTTTGCTGAAAAACTGTTTTTT,CASSLGGFAEKLFF
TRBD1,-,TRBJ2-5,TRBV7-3,TGTGCCAGCAGCGCTCAGGGTTACAGGGGGGAGACCCAGTACTTC,CASSAQGYRGETQYF
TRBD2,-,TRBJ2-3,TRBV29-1,TGCAGCGTGGGCGGGAGGGAGGCAGATACGCAGTATTTT,CSVGGREADTQYF
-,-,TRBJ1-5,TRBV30,TGTGCCTGGAGCGGCACGATGGCGAATCAGCCCCAGCATTTT,CAWSGTMANQPQHF
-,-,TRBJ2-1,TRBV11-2,TGTGCCAGCAGCTTAGTCTGGGGATACAATGAGCAGTTCTTC,CASSLVWGYNEQFF
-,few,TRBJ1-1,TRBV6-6,TGTGCCAGCAGTTACGCCCCCAGGATAGGAACTGAAGCTTTCTTT,CASSYAPRIGTEAFF
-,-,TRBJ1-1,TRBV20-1,TGCAGTGCTAGGGGACTCTCGGGGGCTTTCTTT,CSARGLSGAFF
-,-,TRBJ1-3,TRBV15,TGTGCCACCAGCAGAGATGAGGCGTTAGGTCCAAACACCATATATTTT,CATSRDEALGPNTIYF
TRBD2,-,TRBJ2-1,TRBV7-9,TGTGCCAGCAGCCCGAGACTAGCGGGATCCTACAATGAGCAGTTCTTC,CASSPRLAGSYNEQFF
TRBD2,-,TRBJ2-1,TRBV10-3,TGTGCCATCAGCTTAGCGGGATCCTACAATGAGCAGTTCTTC,CAISLAGSYNEQFF
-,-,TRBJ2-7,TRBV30,TGTGCCTGGACCCCCACCGGGGACATAGGAACCTACGAGCAGTACTTC,CAWTPTGDIGTYEQYF
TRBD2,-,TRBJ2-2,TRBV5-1,TGCGCCAGCAGCCCCCGAGGGACGAGGGGACTAGCGGGAGAGGGCACCGGGGAGCTGTTTTTT,CASSPRGTRGLAGEGTGELFF
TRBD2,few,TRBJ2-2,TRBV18,TGTGCCAGCTCCACCCAAACTAGCGCCGCGAACACCGGGGAGCTGTTTTTT,CASSTQTSAANTGELFF
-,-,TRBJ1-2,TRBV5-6,TGTGCCAGCAGCCGGGCGCTACAGCAATATAACTATGGCTACACCTTC,CASSRALQQYNYGYTF
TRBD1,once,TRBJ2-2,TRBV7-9,TGTGCCAGCTCACCGGGACAGGGGAACACCGGGGAGCTGTTTTTT,CASSPGQGNTGELFF
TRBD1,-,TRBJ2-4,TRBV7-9,TGTGCCAGCAGCTTAGCGCATTACAGGGGGCCTATAGGCAAAAACATTCAGTACTTC,CASSLAHYRGPIGKNIQYF